This TCR beta chain was captured in a study of CD8 T cells in Susac syndrome. Reverse transcription of roughly 0.45 to 1 ug RNA was performed with random hexamers. A multiplex approach, immunoSEQ multiplex PCR, amplified TCR beta CDR3 across 54 Vbeta and 13 Jbeta. TCRdb fed the immunoSEQ multiplex PCR reads into MiXCR, producing one record per CDR3 protein. Among 150,000 to 200,000 distinct CDR3 sequences listed, approximately 92% were seen once. What was sequenced was CD4+ T cells from PBMCs. The TCR comes from a human donor in good health.

CDR3 nucleotides: TGCAGCGGCCGGGGAGCAGGCGGGGAGCTGTTTTTT. Translating it yields CSGRGAGGELFF. The chain has TRBV29-1 and TRBJ2-2; possibly TRBD2 for D (5 bases). CDR3 length equals 12 residues. CDR1 and CDR2 from the germline V gene are SQVTM and ANQGSEA. V gave up 7 bases and J gave up 7 bases, with 13 bases separating them.